This paragraph reports one T cell receptor beta chain. The antigen it recognizes is unknown. The record has no base qualities; no much larger clone is one base away. This entry comes from a study of radiotherapy plus CTLA-4 blockade in lung cancer (dated by TCRdb to 2016 to 2019). With respect to the entire study: Among the enrolled patients, 15% to 20% had an objective response, and about 31% reached disease control.

Libraries were built with the immunoSEQ multiplex PCR assay. TCRdb stores this immuneACCESS table with in-frame sequences only. Part of the clones is absent; in the studies checked, under half of the shortfall reflects unresolved V genes, and no reason is known for the rest. The sample includes some 70,000 clones, with around 80% observed a single time. Clones ranked in the top ten supply roughly a tenth of the sample. The study evaluated CTLA-4 blockade (ipilimumab) given together with focal radiation therapy in patients who had chemo-refractory metastatic non-small-cell lung cancer. The germline V gene provides CDR1 SGHVS and CDR2 FNYEAQ. From the cysteine through the phenylalanine, the CDR3 covers 15 amino acids. Only the CDR3 DNA is retained, 45 bases long and in frame from the first base. V trim: 2 bases; J trim: 3 bases; unmatched bases: 4. What the research found in general, with its limitations: Early dynamic changes in blood T cell clones, together with increased serum interferon-beta after radiation, were reported as the strongest predictors of response. After treatment with radiotherapy and ipilimumab, TCR clones that originated in tumors expanded in peripheral blood.

The TCR was taken from a human donor with non-small cell lung cancer who had a complete response to radiotherapy plus ipilimumab. The material sequenced was peripheral blood, taken from a patient treated with radiotherapy plus ipilimumab. The V and J genes are TRBV7-6 and TRBJ2-3; 8 middle bases align to TRBD2. The CDR3 has the sequence CASSLQRERTDTQYF. Read as DNA, the sequence is TGTGCCAGCAGCTTACAGCGGGAGCGGACAGATACGCAGTATTTT.